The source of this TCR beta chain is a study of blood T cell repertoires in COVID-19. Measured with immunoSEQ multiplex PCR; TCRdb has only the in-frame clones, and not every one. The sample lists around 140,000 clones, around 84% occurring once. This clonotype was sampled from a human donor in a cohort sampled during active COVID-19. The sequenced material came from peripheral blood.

The DNA for the CDR3 is TGCGCCAGCAGCTTGGGGACTAGCGGGGGGATCACAGATACGCAGTATTTT. It specifies CASSLGTSGGITDTQYF. The chain uses TRBV5-1 and TRBJ2-3, with 14 bases aligning to TRBD2. The CDR3 spans 17 residues. Germline V CDR1 and CDR2: SGHRS, YFSETQ. V was pared by 0 bases and J by 2 bases, with 2 bases of the junction left unmatched.